A selection of T cell receptor beta chains follows, all from one sample in a study of blood T cell repertoires in COVID-19. Libraries were prepared by immunoSEQ multiplex PCR; TCRdb keeps only in-frame clonotypes and omits some of them. The repertoire holds 75,000 or so clones, with 87% as singletons. The sequencing input was peripheral blood. The receptors originated from a woman older than 75 with active or convalescent COVID-19. Both conserved end residues are part of each CDR3. Fields, in order: clone size, V gene, D gene, J gene, CDR3 protein, CDR3 DNA. A D gene is named only where the DNA matches it firmly. Only some rows state a clone size, as once, few, many or a class for expanded clones.

once,TRBV2,-,TRBJ1-5,CASSINREQPQHF,TGTGCCAGCAGCATCAACAGGGAGCAGCCCCAGCATTTT
-,TRBV9,-,TRBJ1-1,CASSVRGGTEAFF,TGTGCCAGCAGCGTACGAGGAGGCACTGAAGCTTTCTTT
once,TRBV5-1,TRBD1,TRBJ2-1,CASSGQGNEQFF,TGCGCCAGCAGCGGACAGGGGAATGAGCAGTTCTTC
-,TRBV7-2,TRBD1,TRBJ1-5,CASSYRTGNDQPQHF,TGTGCCAGCAGCTACCGGACAGGTAACGATCAGCCCCAGCATTTT
-,TRBV12-5,TRBD2,TRBJ2-2,CASGLVPTAGAPFNGELFF,TGTGCTAGTGGTTTGGTACCCACAGCGGGAGCCCCCTTTAACGGGGAGCTGTTTTTT
-,TRBV6-5,TRBD1,TRBJ1-2,CASSYSQGAGGYTF,TGTGCCAGCAGTTACTCGCAGGGGGCGGGAGGCTACACCTTC
-,TRBV10-1,-,TRBJ2-2,CASSGQYTGELFF,TGCGCCAGCAGTGGACAGTACACCGGGGAGCTGTTTTTT
-,TRBV5-6,TRBD2,TRBJ2-7,CASTVAGASYEQYF,TGTGCCAGCACCGTAGCGGGGGCCTCCTACGAGCAGTACTTC
-,TRBV20-1,TRBD2,TRBJ2-7,CSASQAGGPYEQYF,TGCAGTGCTAGTCAGGCGGGGGGGCCTTACGAGCAGTACTTC
-,TRBV6-2/TRBV6-3,TRBD1,TRBJ1-5,CASSQTGGNQPQHF,TGTGCCAGCAGCCAGACAGGGGGCAATCAGCCCCAGCATTTT
-,TRBV15,TRBD2,TRBJ2-7,CATSRDRIAGVYEQYF,TGTGCCACCAGCAGAGATCGAATAGCGGGAGTTTACGAGCAGTACTTC
-,TRBV4-2,TRBD1,TRBJ2-5,CASSQLTGDRTQETQYF,TGTGCCAGCAGCCAACTTACCGGGGACAGGACGCAAGAGACCCAGTACTTC
-,TRBV6-5,TRBD1,TRBJ2-2,CASSSGQGDTGELFF,TGTGCCAGCAGTTCCGGACAGGGGGACACCGGGGAGCTGTTTTTT
-,TRBV5-5,TRBD2,TRBJ2-5,CASTDPSGGAQYF,TGTGCCAGCACCGACCCGAGCGGGGGGGCCCAGTACTTC
-,TRBV27,TRBD2,TRBJ2-7,CASWDYPHEQYF,TGTGCCAGCTGGGACTACCCTCACGAGCAGTACTTC
-,TRBV4-1,TRBD1,TRBJ2-7,CASSQRQGDSYEQYF,TGCGCCAGCAGCCAACGACAGGGGGATTCCTACGAGCAGTACTTC
-,TRBV27,-,TRBJ2-2,CASSFSGELFF,TGTGCCAGCAGTTTCTCCGGGGAGCTGTTTTTT
-,TRBV28,-,TRBJ2-5,CASGPGETQYF,TGTGCCAGCGGACCAGGGGAGACCCAGTACTTC
-,TRBV4-1,TRBD1,TRBJ2-7,CASSLGVGDRGLVYEQYF,TGCGCCAGCAGCCTTGGCGTGGGAGACAGGGGGCTTGTCTACGAGCAGTACTTC
-,TRBV7-8,TRBD2,TRBJ2-3,CASSLAKTSGGTDTQYF,TGTGCCAGCAGCTTAGCGAAGACTAGCGGGGGCACAGATACGCAGTATTTT
-,TRBV19,TRBD1,TRBJ1-1,CASATGALDTEAFF,TGTGCCAGCGCTACAGGGGCGTTAGACACTGAAGCTTTCTTT
-,TRBV30,TRBD1,TRBJ1-2,CAWSDDRGSYGYTF,TGTGCCTGGAGTGACGACAGGGGTTCCTATGGCTACACCTTC
-,TRBV3-1/TRBV3-2,-,TRBJ2-1,CASSQSTDREQFF,TGTGCCAGCAGCCAGTCAACCGACAGGGAGCAGTTCTTC
-,TRBV7-2,TRBD1,TRBJ2-1,CASSNWDRGMNEQFF,TGTGCCAGCAGCAACTGGGACAGGGGGATGAATGAGCAGTTCTTC
-,TRBV7-9,TRBD1,TRBJ1-2,CASSLRVQGRYGYTF,TGTGCCAGCAGCTTAAGGGTACAGGGGCGCTATGGCTACACCTTC
-,TRBV7-2,TRBD2,TRBJ2-3,CASSPEGGLAGGQDTQYF,TGTGCCAGCAGCCCCGAAGGGGGACTAGCGGGGGGGCAAGATACGCAGTATTTT
once,TRBV29-1,-,TRBJ2-1,CSVGQLKPSYNEQFF,TGCAGCGTTGGACAGCTAAAACCGTCCTACAATGAGCAGTTCTTC
-,TRBV2,TRBD1,TRBJ1-5,CASRAGTVSNQPQHF,TGTGCCAGCAGGGCCGGGACAGTTAGCAATCAGCCCCAGCATTTT
-,TRBV28,-,TRBJ2-5,CASRQGDKDQYF,TGTGCCAGCAGACAGGGAGATAAAGACCAGTACTTC
-,TRBV10-3,-,TRBJ2-5,CAISSGEETQYF,TGTGCCATCAGTTCGGGAGAAGAGACCCAGTACTTC
-,TRBV27,TRBD1,TRBJ1-2,CASSRYRTGMGYGYTF,TGTGCCAGCAGTCGTTACCGGACAGGGATGGGGTATGGCTACACCTTC
-,TRBV30,-,TRBJ1-4,CAWTGLRREKLFF,TGTGCCTGGACCGGACTCCGACGTGAAAAACTGTTTTTT
-,TRBV7-6,TRBD1,TRBJ2-5,CASSLAAGGFPGETQYF,TGTGCCAGCAGCTTAGCTGCAGGGGGCTTTCCCGGGGAGACCCAGTACTTC
-,TRBV6-6,TRBD2,TRBJ2-1,CASRKAGSHNEQFF,TGTGCCAGCAGGAAAGCGGGGTCACACAATGAGCAGTTCTTC
-,TRBV7-2,TRBD2,TRBJ2-7,CASSLRNGLAEYEQYF,TGTGCCAGCAGCTTGCGAAACGGACTAGCGGAATACGAGCAGTACTTC
-,TRBV24-1,-,TRBJ1-1,CATSDFRGLEAFF,TGTGCCACCAGTGATTTCAGGGGCCTTGAAGCTTTCTTT
few,TRBV30,TRBD1,TRBJ2-2,CAWSVTGGSGELFF,TGTGCCTGGAGTGTGACAGGGGGATCCGGGGAGCTGTTTTTT
-,TRBV28,TRBD1,TRBJ1-4,CASSPVTGSNEKLFF,TGTGCCAGCAGTCCGGTGACAGGGAGTAATGAAAAACTGTTTTTT
once,TRBV6-5,-,TRBJ2-1,CASRETRSSYNEQFF,TGTGCCAGCAGGGAGACGAGGAGCTCCTACAATGAGCAGTTCTTC
few,TRBV13,TRBD2,TRBJ2-1,CASSRRSGASYNEQFF,TGTGCCAGCAGCCGACGGAGCGGGGCCTCCTACAATGAGCAGTTCTTC
-,TRBV7-8,TRBD1,TRBJ2-7,CASSFLGTGLYEQYF,TGTGCCAGCAGCTTTCTCGGGACAGGGCTCTACGAGCAGTACTTC
once,TRBV7-6,TRBD1,TRBJ1-4,CASSSGQGDRATNEKLFF,TGTGCCAGCAGCTCTGGACAGGGTGATAGGGCAACTAATGAAAAACTGTTTTTT
-,TRBV9,-,TRBJ2-7,CASSVATLAPYYEQYF,TGTGCCAGCAGCGTAGCTACACTAGCCCCCTACTACGAGCAGTACTTC
-,TRBV7-2,-,TRBJ1-1,CASSLAQAGRSAFF,TGTGCCAGCAGCTTAGCGCAGGCAGGGAGGTCAGCTTTCTTT
-,TRBV30,-,TRBJ2-1,CAWSEGGLSNEQFF,TGTGCCTGGAGTGAGGGGGGACTAAGCAATGAGCAGTTCTTC
-,TRBV20-1,-,TRBJ1-5,CSASGFEQGSNQPQHF,TGCAGTGCTAGTGGATTTGAGCAGGGGAGCAATCAGCCCCAGCATTTT
once,TRBV6-6,-,TRBJ1-5,CASVEAYSNQPQHF,TGTGCCAGCGTCGAGGCTTATAGCAATCAGCCCCAGCATTTT